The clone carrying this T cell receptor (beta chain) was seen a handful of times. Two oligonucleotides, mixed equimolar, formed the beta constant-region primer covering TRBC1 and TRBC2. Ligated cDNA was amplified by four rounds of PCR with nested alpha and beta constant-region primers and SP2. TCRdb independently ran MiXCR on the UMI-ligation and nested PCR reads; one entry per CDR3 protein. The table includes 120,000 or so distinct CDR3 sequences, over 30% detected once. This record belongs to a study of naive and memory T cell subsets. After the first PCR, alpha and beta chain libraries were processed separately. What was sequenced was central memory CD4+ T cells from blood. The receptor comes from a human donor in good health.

The CDR3, as DNA: TGTGCCAGCAGCTCCGTGCCCCGGGGGGGTCTCTCCTACGAGCAGTACTTC. Its protein product is CASSSVPRGGLSYEQYF. This chain links TRBV7-8 with TRBJ2-7; 8 positions agree with TRBD2. V trimming: 4 bases; J trimming: 0 bases; junction bases outside the gene matches: 11. This CDR3 has 17 residues. Germline values: CDR1 SGHVS, CDR2 FQNEAQ.